One sample yielded the 27 T cell receptor beta chains listed below, sequenced in a study of blood T cells in healthy people across ages (dated by TCRdb to about 2015). The library relied on 5' RACE. The run used an Illumina HiSeq 2500. The second PCR ran for about 6 to 12 cycles and used a J-beta primer mix along with a sample-barcoded 5' primer. Starting from the raw public reads, TCRdb applied fastp trimming at Q25, assembled clones with MiXCR and retained in-frame beta chains. For every CDR3 protein sequence, its rows merge into one entry that carries the most common genes and DNA. This sample lists 750,000 to 1,000,000 distinct CDR3 sequences; 25% to 35% were detected once. The ten most abundant clones make up about 9.4% of the sample. The same data also went into a second study, on T cells of mothers and their children.

The sample consisted of blood. These receptors all stem from a woman aged 40 to 49 in good health.

This clonotype came up once. An end of the junction does not agree with germline; a read error may underlie this. This chain links TRBV7-9 with TRBJ1-2; D perhaps matches TRBD1 (5 bases). Germline-derived CDR1 and CDR2 are SEHNR and FQNEAQ (reference sequence). The CDR3 has 13 amino acids. The CDR3 DNA reads TGTGCCAGCAGCCTAGCGGGGCCCCATGGCTACACCTTC. It yields the protein CASSLAGPHGYTF.

The chain recombines TRBV30 with TRBJ2-1, with 11 positions matching TRBD2. Trimming took 2 bases from V and 8 from J; bases not matched to a gene: 8. The CDR3 loop spans 15 amino acids. CDR1 is GTSNPN and CDR2 is SVGIG in the germline V gene (reference sequence). The CDR3 reads CAWSRLAGNGYEQFF. CDR3 coding DNA: TGTGCCTGGAGTCGACTAGCGGGGAATGGCTATGAGCAGTTCTTC.

This clonotype was picked up a small number of times. V usage is TRBV20-1 and J usage is TRBJ2-7; 8 bases are shared with TRBD2. The trim removed 0 bases at V and 2 bases at J, leaving 6 bases unmatched. The CDR3 has 15 residues. Germline V gives CDR1 DFQATT, CDR2 SNEGSKA (reference sequence). The DNA for the CDR3 is TGCAGTGCTAGAGATCCCAGCGGGGGAACCTACGAGCAGTACTTC. Translated: CSARDPSGGTYEQYF.

This clonotype showed up many times. V and J are TRBV6-2 or TRBV6-3 and TRBJ2-1; possible D gene TRBD1, 5 bases. The CDR3 runs to 18 residues. From germline, CDR1 is MNHEY and CDR2 SVGEGT. V dropped 4 bases and J dropped 4 bases, with 23 bases sitting between them. The CDR3: CASSSLTSGKKGYNEQFF. In DNA form, the CDR3 reads TGTGCCAGCAGTTCGCTCACCTCAGGGAAGAAAGGGTACAATGAGCAGTTCTTC.

This clonotype was seen ten or more times. CDR3 in DNA: TGCGCCAGCAGCCAAGATGCGGGGACAGGGGGGGGCTACACCTTC. This codes for CASSQDAGTGGGYTF. The genes are TRBV4-3 and TRBJ1-2; TRBD1 aligns across 11 bases. CDR1 is LGHNA and CDR2 is YSLEER in the germline V gene. The CDR3 is made up of 15 amino acids. The V gene end was trimmed by 0 bases and the J gene end by 8 bases; junction bases not matched to a gene: 5.

This clonotype has at least ten counts. The rearrangement uses TRBV20-1 and TRBJ1-4; D perhaps matches TRBD1 (6 bases). CDR1 and CDR2 from the germline V gene are DFQATT and SNEGSKA (reference sequence). The V end was cut by 0 bases, the J end by 5 bases, with 13 bases between. CDR3 length equals 15 residues. CDR3 sequence (DNA): TGCAGTGCTAGAGACGTACGGGGGGCGAATGAAAAACTGTTTTTT. This gives the protein CSARDVRGANEKLFF.

This clonotype came up many times. The chain carries TRBV2 and TRBJ2-6, with 9 bases fitting TRBD2. There are 18 residues in the CDR3. Losses at the gene ends were 7 bases for V and 0 bases for J; bases not matched to a gene: 10. Looked up from germline, CDR1 is SNHLY and CDR2 is FYNNEI. The CDR3 DNA reads as TGTGCCAGCACGGGGTTGGGTAGCGGGAGCTCTGGGGCCAACGTCCTGACTTTC. Encoded protein: CASTGLGSGSSGANVLTF.

About this clonotype: A much larger clone is a single base away; this may be a read error. The chain combines TRBV5-1 with TRBJ2-5; no clear D. The germline V gene encodes CDR1 SGHRS and CDR2 YFSETQ. CDR3 size: 14 residues. In DNA, the CDR3 is TGCGCCTGCAGCCCCTTCGCTAGTCAAGAGACCCAGTACTTC. Its protein is CACSPFASQETQYF.

This clonotype was counted at least ten times. The chain couples TRBV29-1 to TRBJ2-7, with D tentatively TRBD2 (5 bases). Trimming removed 7 bases from V and 2 bases from J, with 12 bases in between. Looked up from germline, CDR1 is SQVTM and CDR2 is ANQGSEA. The CDR3 consists of 12 residues. CDR3 nucleotides: TGCAGCGCTGGGGAGTTAACCTACGAGCAGTACTTC. Its translation: CSAGELTYEQYF.

Note on this clonotype: A read error may explain this, as a much larger clone is one base away. The CDR3 nucleotides are TGTGCCCGCAAGCGGGGAGTGGAGACCCAGTACTTC. It encodes CARKRGVETQYF. The rearrangement uses TRBV6-5 and TRBJ2-5; 7 bases align to TRBD2. V lost 11 bases and J lost 5; bases outside the gene matches: 8. The CDR3 extends over 12 amino acids. Per germline, CDR1 MNHEY and CDR2 SVGAGI.

The rearrangement uses TRBV28 and TRBJ2-3; TRBD2 aligns across 8 bases. Germline V lookup: CDR1 MDHEN, CDR2 SYDVKM. The J segment lost 4 bases and the V segment lost 3 bases, leaving 6 bases of the junction unmatched. The CDR3 consists of 15 residues. The CDR3 DNA reads TGTGCCAGCAGTTTGAATAGCGGGATGGCAGATACGCAGTATTTT. Amino acid sequence: CASSLNSGMADTQYF.

The table lists this clonotype with many counts. In nucleotides, the CDR3 is TGTGCCAGCAGTTCGACTAGAGGCTACACCTTC. Translating it yields CASSSTRGYTF. The rearrangement links TRBV12-3 or TRBV12-4 to TRBJ1-2; D gene unclear. The CDR3 loop spans 11 amino acids. Trimming stripped 4 bases from V and 8 bases from J, with 8 bases between.

Only a few counts were recorded for this clonotype. The chain is built from TRBV7-2 and TRBJ2-3, with TRBD1 matching over 8 bases. The CDR3 runs 14 residues. Germline assignment: CDR1 SGHTA and CDR2 FQGNSA. Losses at the gene ends were 5 bases for V and 6 bases for J; bases not matched to a gene: 7. CDR3 sequence: CASSSRQGRDTQYF. The DNA of the CDR3 is TGTGCCAGCAGCAGTCGACAGGGGAGGGATACGCAGTATTTT.

This clonotype was seen repeatedly, ten times or more. The chain links TRBV20-1 to TRBJ2-7; a possible D gene is TRBD2 (5 bases). Germline CDR1 DFQATT, CDR2 SNEGSKA (reference sequence). The CDR3 has 13 amino acids. V was pared by 5 bases and J by 6 bases, with 17 bases between. CDR3 sequence reads: CSAGRPGDSEQYF. The DNA for the CDR3 is TGCAGTGCTGGGAGACCTGGGGATTCCGAGCAGTACTTC.

This clonotype was picked up a small number of times. The chain uses TRBV7-8 and TRBJ1-2; D is perhaps TRBD1 (5 bases). Trimming removed 2 bases at V and 5 bases at J, with 15 bases between. Germline values: CDR1 SGHVS, CDR2 FQNEAQ. The CDR3 has 15 amino acids. The CDR3 loop is CASSLMGRPPYGYTF. CDR3 coding DNA: TGTGCCAGCAGCTTAATGGGACGGCCCCCTTATGGCTACACCTTC.

The table lists this clonotype with a few counts. This rearrangement joins TRBV4-3 to TRBJ1-2; 7 bases are a match to TRBD1. Trimming at V came to 1 base and at J to 2 bases, leaving 13 bases not matched to a gene. CDR3 size: 18 residues. Germline loops: CDR1 LGHNA, CDR2 YSLEER. The CDR3 loop reads CASSQVGGIRDRNYGYTF. CDR3 DNA: TGCGCCAGCAGCCAAGTTGGCGGGATCAGGGACAGAAACTATGGCTACACCTTC.

This clonotype was detected once. The rearrangement uses TRBV4-2 and TRBJ2-3; D is ambiguous. The CDR3 has 17 residues. Germline CDR1 is LGHNA and CDR2 is YNFKEQ. With 0 bases removed from V and 2 bases from J, the gap between germline ends came to 15 bases. CDR3 coding DNA: TGTGCCAGCAGCCAAGATAGTACAGTCACCCTCACAGATACGCAGTATTTT. Its translation is CASSQDSTVTLTDTQYF.

This clonotype came up a few times. This sequence joins TRBV5-5 and TRBJ2-1; D is ambiguous. Trimming stripped 1 base from V and 9 bases from J, with 17 bases between. The germline gives CDR1 SGHKS, CDR2 YYEKEE (reference sequence). The CDR3 totals 15 residues. The chain's CDR3 is CASSLWELSSGEQFF. The CDR3 DNA is TGTGCCAGCAGCTTGTGGGAACTGAGCTCCGGTGAGCAGTTCTTC. The full variable domain, with the rest looked up from reference TRBV5-5 and TRBJ2-1, is DAGVTQSPTHLIKTRGQQVTLRCSPISGHKSVSWYQQVLGQGPQFIFQYYEKEERGRGNFPDRFSARQFPNYSSELNVNALLLGDSALYLCASSLWELSSGEQFFGPGTRLTVL.

This clonotype was recorded once. This rearrangement joins TRBV18 to TRBJ2-2, with D possibly being TRBD1 or TRBD2 (5 bases each). The CDR3 runs 15 residues. Trimming removed 0 bases from V and 3 bases from J, with 8 bases in between. CDR1 is KGHSH and CDR2 is LQKENI in the germline V gene. The CDR3: CASSPPGADTGELFF. CDR3 bases: TGTGCCAGCTCACCACCCGGGGCCGACACCGGGGAGCTGTTTTTT.

This clonotype has only a few counts. The gene calls are TRBV18 and TRBJ2-7, with D tentatively TRBD1 (6 bases). This CDR3 is built from 14 residues. Trimming stripped 5 bases from V and 5 bases from J, with 16 bases between. Per germline, CDR1 KGHSH and CDR2 LQKENI. Written as DNA, the CDR3 is TGTGCCAGCTCAACGGACAGTCGGTCCCACGAGCAGTACTTC. Encoded protein: CASSTDSRSHEQYF.

The chain recombines TRBV3-1 with TRBJ2-7; 8 nucleotides agree with TRBD2. The ends lost 4 bases at V and 7 bases at J; junction bases unmatched: 15. Looked up from germline, CDR1 is LGHDT and CDR2 is YNNKEL (reference sequence). The CDR3 totals 16 residues. The CDR3 bases are TGTGCCAGCAGCCCTCATAACCGGGGGGGCGTCTATGAGCAGTACTTC. Translating gives CASSPHNRGGVYEQYF.

At least ten counts were recorded for this clonotype. The CDR3 is CSTSGKANYGYTF. CDR3 DNA: TGCAGTACATCCGGGAAAGCTAACTATGGCTACACCTTC. The chain links TRBV20-1 to TRBJ1-2; D uncertain. V dropped 8 bases and J dropped 0 bases, with 13 bases sitting between them. The germline gives CDR1 DFQATT, CDR2 SNEGSKA (reference sequence). The CDR3 has 13 amino acids.

This clonotype has more than one count but fewer than ten. The junction differs from germline at one of its ends, possibly a read error. J is TRBJ1-1 and V is TRBV5-1; D is uncertain. Germline CDR1 and CDR2: SGHRS and YFSETQ. CDR3 length: 14 amino acids. The CDR3 reads CASSLDGVNTEAFF. CDR3 bases: TGCGCCAGCAGTTTGGACGGGGTGAACACTGAAGCTTTCTTT.

The rearrangement links TRBV2 to TRBJ2-3; TRBD2 aligns across 10 bases. J was trimmed by 6 bases and V by 9 bases; bases with no gene match: 9. The CDR3 is 14 amino acids. Germline CDR1 and CDR2: SNHLY and FYNNEI. CDR3 nucleotides: TGTGCCAGAAGCAAGAGCGGGGGGGCGGATACGCAGTATTTT. As protein: CARSKSGGADTQYF. Using reference TRBV2 and TRBJ2-3 for the parts outside the CDR3, the full variable domain is EPEVTQTPSHQVTQMGQEVILRCVPISNHLYFYWYRQILGQKVEFLVSFYNNEISEKSEIFDDQFSVERPDGSNFTLKIRSTKLEDSAMYFCARSKSGGADTQYFGPGTRLTVL.

V gene TRBV9 combines with J gene TRBJ2-1; D may match TRBD1 or TRBD2 (5 bases each). The CDR3 totals 15 residues. CDR1 and CDR2 (germline): SGDLS, YYNGEE. V lost 5 bases and J 0 bases, leaving 12 bases between the germline ends. The CDR3, as DNA: TGTGCCAGCAGTGAGGGGCAGGCCTCCTACAATGAGCAGTTCTTC. Translating gives CASSEGQASYNEQFF.

The chain is built from TRBV19 and TRBJ2-5; perhaps TRBD1 as D (6 bases). V was cut by 5 bases and J by 11 bases, with 30 bases left in between. Germline V gene data show CDR1 as LNHDA and CDR2 as SQIVND (reference sequence). This CDR3 has 17 residues. This chain's CDR3 is CASSRQVGLSIYNEQYF. As DNA, the CDR3 is TGTGCCAGTAGTCGACAGGTTGGCCTGTCGATTTACAATGAGCAGTACTTC.

The CDR3 is CASSLSGEAYNEQFF. The CDR3 DNA sequence: TGCGCCAGCAGCTTGTCAGGGGAGGCCTACAATGAGCAGTTCTTC. The V and J genes are TRBV5-1 and TRBJ2-1; either TRBD1 or TRBD2 may supply D (6 bases each). Germline V lookup: CDR1 SGHRS, CDR2 YFSETQ. Trimming stripped 1 base from V and 2 bases from J, with 10 bases between. CDR3 length equals 15 residues. Drawing the rest from reference TRBV5-1 and TRBJ2-1, the complete variable domain is KAGVTQTPRYLIKTRGQQVTLSCSPISGHRSVSWYQQTPGQGLQFLFEYFSETQRNKGNFPGRFSGRQFSNSRSEMNVSTLELGDSALYLCASSLSGEAYNEQFFGPGTRLTVL.